This TCR beta chain originates from a study of cytomegalovirus exposure and HLA in healthy donors. Deletions cut 1 base from V and 1 base from J, with 18 bases between. CDR1 is SGHNT, CDR2 YYREEE, per germline (reference sequence). This CDR3 contains 18 residues. Each donor was healthy, and each was a bone marrow donor. Study-wide points: What a later analysis reportedly showed was that an Asian-associated ancestry cluster had fewer N-insertions than the roughly 670-donor mean. Among TCR beta chains, those listed as cytomegalovirus-associated numbered 164.

Amplification used 60 Vbeta primers and 13 Jbeta primers. The assay was immunoSEQ multiplex PCR, and TCRdb's table has in-frame clones only and misses some. The sample has 100,000 to 120,000 clones, over 60% seen once. In regard to this clone: The antigen remains undetermined.

The gene calls are TRBV5-4 and TRBJ1-5; D not resolved. This clonotype was sampled from a woman in her sixties in good health and CMV-seropositive. Sample: PBMCs. The CDR3 protein is CASSLRGREVLSNQPQHF. CDR3 nucleotides: TGTGCCAGCAGCTTGAGAGGGCGCGAGGTCCTAAGCAATCAGCCCCAGCATTTT.